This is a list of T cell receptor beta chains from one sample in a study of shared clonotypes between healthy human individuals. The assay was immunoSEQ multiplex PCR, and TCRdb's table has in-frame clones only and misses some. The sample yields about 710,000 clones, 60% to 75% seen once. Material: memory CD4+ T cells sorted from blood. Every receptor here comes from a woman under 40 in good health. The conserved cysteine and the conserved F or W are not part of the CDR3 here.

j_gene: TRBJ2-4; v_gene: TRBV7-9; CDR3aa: ASSSTQAKNIQY
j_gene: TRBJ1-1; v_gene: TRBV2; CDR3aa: ASSQTTGGGTEAF
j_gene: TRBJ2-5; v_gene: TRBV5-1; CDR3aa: ASSRLAEETQY
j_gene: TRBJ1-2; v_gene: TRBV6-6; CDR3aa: ASSPGVGQGYGYT
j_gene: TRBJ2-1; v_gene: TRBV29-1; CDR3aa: SVQGSSSYNEQF
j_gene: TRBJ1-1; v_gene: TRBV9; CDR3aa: ASSVNIQGTEAF
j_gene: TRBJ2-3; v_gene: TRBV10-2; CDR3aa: ASSAGGNTDTQY
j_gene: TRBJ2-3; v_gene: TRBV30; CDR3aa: AWSIGGDTQY
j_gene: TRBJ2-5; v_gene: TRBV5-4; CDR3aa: ASSLAAGLETQY
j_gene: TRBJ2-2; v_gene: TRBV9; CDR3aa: ASSGNRVGTGELF
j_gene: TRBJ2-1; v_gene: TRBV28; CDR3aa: ASSPHRNSYNEQF
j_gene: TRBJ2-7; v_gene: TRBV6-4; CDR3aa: ASSASGTGGREQY
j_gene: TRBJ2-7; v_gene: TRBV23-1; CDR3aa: ASSPQTGSYEQY
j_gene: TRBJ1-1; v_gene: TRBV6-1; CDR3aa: ATLRNRDAF
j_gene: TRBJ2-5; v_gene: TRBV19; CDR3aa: ASSMIPGETQY
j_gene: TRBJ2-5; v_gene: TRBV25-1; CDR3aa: ASRAGLQETQY
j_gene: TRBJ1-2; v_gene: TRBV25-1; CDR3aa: ASSALGFYYGYT
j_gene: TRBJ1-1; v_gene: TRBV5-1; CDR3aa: ASSLTGGHTEAF
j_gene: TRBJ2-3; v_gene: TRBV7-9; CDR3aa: ASTNGGTQY
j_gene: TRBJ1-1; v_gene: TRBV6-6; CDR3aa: ASSYSRSGSEAF
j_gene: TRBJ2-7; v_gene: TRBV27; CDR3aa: ASSLVWEDEQY
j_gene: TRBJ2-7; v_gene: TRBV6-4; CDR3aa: ASSDSNLATYEQY
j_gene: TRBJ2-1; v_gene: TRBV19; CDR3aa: ASSADSGTGGYNEQF